This T cell receptor beta chain was sequenced for a study of blood T cells in healthy people across ages. Background on the study: Using template switching, researchers captured about one barcoded beta molecule for each two T cells.

Every donor provided around 9.5 milliliters of peripheral blood. Trimming stripped 5 bases from V and 1 base from J, with 12 bases between. The CDR3 loop spans 14 amino acids. Germline V gene lookup returns CDR1 SGHRS and CDR2 YFSETQ. This clonotype was recorded a few times. A second PCR of about 7 to 11 cycles used a sample-barcoded 5' primer and a J-beta primer mix. TCRdb recomputed calls from the 5' RACE reads with MiXCR, one row per CDR3 protein. The data show 1.5 million or so distinct CDR3 sequences, approximately 40% seen once. The receptor's source is a woman under 30 in good health. The sample comprised blood. This chain connects TRBV5-1 to TRBJ2-5; D call uncertain. The CDR3 is CASRASESQETQYF. The CDR3 DNA reads TGCGCCAGCAGGGCCTCGGAGAGCCAAGAGACCCAGTACTTC.